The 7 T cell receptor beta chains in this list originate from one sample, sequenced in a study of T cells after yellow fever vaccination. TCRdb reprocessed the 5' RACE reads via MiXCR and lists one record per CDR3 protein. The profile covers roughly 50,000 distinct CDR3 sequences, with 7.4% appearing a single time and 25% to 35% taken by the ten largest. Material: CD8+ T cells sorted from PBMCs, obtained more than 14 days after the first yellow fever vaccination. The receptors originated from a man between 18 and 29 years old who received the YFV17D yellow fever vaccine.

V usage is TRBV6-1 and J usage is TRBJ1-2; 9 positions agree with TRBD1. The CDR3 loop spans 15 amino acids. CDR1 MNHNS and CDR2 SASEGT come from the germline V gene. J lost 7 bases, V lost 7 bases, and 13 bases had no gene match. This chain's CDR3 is CASTDRGGGLFGYTF. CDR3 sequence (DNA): TGTGCCAGCACTGACAGGGGGGGGGGTTTATTTGGCTACACCTTC.

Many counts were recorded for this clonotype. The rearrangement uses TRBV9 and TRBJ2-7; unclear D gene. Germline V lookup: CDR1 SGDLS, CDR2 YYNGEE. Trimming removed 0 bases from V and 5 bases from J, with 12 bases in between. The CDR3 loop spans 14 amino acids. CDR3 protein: CASSVGAGAHEQYF. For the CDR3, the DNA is TGTGCCAGCAGCGTAGGAGCCGGAGCCCACGAGCAGTACTTC.

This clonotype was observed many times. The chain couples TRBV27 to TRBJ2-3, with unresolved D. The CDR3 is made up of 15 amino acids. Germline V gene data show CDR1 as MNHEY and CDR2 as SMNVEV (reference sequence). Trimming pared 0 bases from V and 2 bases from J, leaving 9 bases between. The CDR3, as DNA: TGTGCCAGCAGTTTATCCCCTCGGCACACAGATACGCAGTATTTT. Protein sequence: CASSLSPRHTDTQYF.

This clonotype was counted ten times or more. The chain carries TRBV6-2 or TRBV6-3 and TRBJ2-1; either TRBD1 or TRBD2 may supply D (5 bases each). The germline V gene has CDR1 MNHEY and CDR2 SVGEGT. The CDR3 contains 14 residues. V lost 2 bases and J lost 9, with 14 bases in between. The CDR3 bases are TGTGCCAGCAGTTACGGGGGAGCCTCGACTGAGCAGTTCTTC. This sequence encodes CASSYGGASTEQFF.

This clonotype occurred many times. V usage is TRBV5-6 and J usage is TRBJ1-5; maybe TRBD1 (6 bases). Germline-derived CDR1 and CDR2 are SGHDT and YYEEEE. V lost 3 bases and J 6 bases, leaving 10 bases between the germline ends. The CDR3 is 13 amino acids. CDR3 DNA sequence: TGTGCCAGCAGCTACACAGGGATTCAGCCCCAGCATTTT. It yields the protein CASSYTGIQPQHF.

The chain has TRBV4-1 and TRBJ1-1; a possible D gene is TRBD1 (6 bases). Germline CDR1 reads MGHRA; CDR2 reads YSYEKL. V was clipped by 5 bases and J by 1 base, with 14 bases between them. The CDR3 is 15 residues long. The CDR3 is CASSLLSTGNTEAFF. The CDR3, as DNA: TGCGCCAGCAGCTTACTCTCGACAGGGAACACTGAAGCTTTCTTT.

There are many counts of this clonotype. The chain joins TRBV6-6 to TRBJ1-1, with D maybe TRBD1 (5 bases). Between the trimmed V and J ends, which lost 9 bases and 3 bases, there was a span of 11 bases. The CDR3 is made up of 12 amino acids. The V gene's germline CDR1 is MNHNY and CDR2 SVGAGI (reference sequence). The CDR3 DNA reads TGTGCCAGTACAGGCGGATACACTGAAGCTTTCTTT. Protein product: CASTGGYTEAFF.